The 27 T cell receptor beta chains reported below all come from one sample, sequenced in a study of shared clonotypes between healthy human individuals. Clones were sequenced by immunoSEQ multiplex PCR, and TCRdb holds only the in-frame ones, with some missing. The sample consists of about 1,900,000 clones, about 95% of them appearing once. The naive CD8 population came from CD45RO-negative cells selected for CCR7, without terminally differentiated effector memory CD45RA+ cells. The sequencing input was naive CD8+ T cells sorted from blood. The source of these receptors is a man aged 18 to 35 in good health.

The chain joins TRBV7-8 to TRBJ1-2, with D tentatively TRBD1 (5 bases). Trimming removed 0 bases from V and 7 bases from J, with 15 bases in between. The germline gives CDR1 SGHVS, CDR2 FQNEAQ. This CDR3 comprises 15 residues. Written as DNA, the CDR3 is TGTGCCAGCAGCTTAGCTCTTTCGCCCGGGGGTGGCTACACCTTC. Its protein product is CASSLALSPGGGYTF.

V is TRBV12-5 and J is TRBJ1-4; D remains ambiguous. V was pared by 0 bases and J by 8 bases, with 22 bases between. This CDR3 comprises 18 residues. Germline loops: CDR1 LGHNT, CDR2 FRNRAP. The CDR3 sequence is CASGLVADWDVEAEKLFF. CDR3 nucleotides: TGTGCTAGTGGTTTGGTCGCCGATTGGGATGTCGAGGCAGAAAAACTGTTTTTT.

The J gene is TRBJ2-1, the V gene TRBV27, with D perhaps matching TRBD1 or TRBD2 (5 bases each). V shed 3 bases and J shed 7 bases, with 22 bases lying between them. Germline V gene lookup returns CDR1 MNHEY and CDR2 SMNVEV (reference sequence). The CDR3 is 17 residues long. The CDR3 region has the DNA TGTGCCAGCAGTTTGCTGGGTGGCCAGGGACCGCGGAATGAGCAGTTCTTC. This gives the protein CASSLLGGQGPRNEQFF.

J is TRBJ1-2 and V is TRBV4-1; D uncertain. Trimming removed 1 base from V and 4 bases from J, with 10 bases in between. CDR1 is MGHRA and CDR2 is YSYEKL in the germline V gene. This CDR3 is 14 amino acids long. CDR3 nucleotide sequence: TGCGCCAGCAGCCAAGCCGACGGATTCTATGGCTACACCTTC. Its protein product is CASSQADGFYGYTF.

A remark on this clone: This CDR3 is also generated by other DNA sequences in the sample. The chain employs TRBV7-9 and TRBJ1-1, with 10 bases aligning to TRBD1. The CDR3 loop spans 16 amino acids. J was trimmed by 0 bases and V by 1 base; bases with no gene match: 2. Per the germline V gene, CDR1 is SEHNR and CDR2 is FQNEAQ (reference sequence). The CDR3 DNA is TGTGCCAGCAGCTTAGTGGGACAGGGGATGAACACTGAAGCTTTCTTT. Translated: CASSLVGQGMNTEAFF.

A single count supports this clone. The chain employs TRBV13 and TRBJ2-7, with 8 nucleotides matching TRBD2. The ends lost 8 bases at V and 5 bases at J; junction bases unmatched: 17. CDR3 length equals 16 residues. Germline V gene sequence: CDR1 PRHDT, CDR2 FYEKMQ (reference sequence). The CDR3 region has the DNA TGTGCCAGCGGTCTGTCAGAGGCGGGAGGTTGGAACGAGCAGTACTTC. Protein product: CASGLSEAGGWNEQYF. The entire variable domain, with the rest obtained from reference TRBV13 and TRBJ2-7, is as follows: AAGVIQSPRHLIKEKRETATLKCYPIPRHDTVYWYQQGPGQDPQFLISFYEKMQSDKGSIPDRFSAQQFSDYHSELNMSSLELGDSALYFCASGLSEAGGWNEQYFGPGTRLTVT.

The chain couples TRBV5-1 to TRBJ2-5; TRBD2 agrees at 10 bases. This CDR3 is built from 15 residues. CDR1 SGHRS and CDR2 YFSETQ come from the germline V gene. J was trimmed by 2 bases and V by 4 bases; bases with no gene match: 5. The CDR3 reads CASSKGLAEQETQYF. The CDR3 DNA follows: TGCGCCAGCAGCAAAGGACTAGCGGAGCAAGAGACCCAGTACTTC.

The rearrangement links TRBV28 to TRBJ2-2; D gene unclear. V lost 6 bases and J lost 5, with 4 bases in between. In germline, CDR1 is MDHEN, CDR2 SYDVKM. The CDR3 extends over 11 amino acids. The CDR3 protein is CASRGTGELFF. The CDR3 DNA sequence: TGTGCCAGCAGAGGGACCGGGGAGCTGTTTTTT.

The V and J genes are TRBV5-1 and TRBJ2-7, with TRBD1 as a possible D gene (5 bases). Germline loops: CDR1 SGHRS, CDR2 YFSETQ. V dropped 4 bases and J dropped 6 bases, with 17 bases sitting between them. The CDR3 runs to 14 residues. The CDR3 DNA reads TGCGCCAGCAGCCGTGATCTATGGGGCCTCGAGCAGTACTTC. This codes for CASSRDLWGLEQYF.

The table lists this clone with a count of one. The chain's CDR3 is CASSLAGTSVSYNEQFF. CDR3 DNA sequence: TGTGCCAGCAGCTTAGCGGGGACTAGCGTCTCCTACAATGAGCAGTTCTTC. V is TRBV7-8 and J is TRBJ2-1; 10 nucleotides align to TRBD2. V shed 0 bases and J 0 bases; nucleotides not matched to a gene: 2. Germline CDR1 is SGHVS and CDR2 is FQNEAQ. The CDR3 runs 17 residues.

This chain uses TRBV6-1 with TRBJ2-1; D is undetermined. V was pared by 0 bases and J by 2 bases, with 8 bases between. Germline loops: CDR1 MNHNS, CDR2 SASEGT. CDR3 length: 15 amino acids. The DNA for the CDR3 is TGTGCCAGCAGTGAAGCGCTTCCGACCTACAATGAGCAGTTCTTC. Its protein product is CASSEALPTYNEQFF.

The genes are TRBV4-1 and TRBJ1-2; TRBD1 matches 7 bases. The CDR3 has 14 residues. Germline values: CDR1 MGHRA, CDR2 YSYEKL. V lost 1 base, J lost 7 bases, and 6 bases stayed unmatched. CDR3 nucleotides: TGCGCCAGCAGCCAAGTAGACAGGGTCCCTGGCTACACCTTC. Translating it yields CASSQVDRVPGYTF.

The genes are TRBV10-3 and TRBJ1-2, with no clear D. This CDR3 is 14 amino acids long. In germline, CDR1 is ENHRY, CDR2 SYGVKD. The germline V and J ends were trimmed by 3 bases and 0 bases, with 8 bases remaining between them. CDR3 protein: CAISDFSSNYGYTF. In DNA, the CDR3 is TGTGCCATCAGTGATTTCAGTTCTAACTATGGCTACACCTTC.

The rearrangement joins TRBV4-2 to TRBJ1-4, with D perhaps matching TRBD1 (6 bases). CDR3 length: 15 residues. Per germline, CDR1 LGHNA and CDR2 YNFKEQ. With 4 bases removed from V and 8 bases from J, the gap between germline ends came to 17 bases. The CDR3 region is CASSLTEGEGEKLFF. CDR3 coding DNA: TGTGCCAGCAGCCTCACGGAGGGGGAAGGGGAAAAACTGTTTTTT.

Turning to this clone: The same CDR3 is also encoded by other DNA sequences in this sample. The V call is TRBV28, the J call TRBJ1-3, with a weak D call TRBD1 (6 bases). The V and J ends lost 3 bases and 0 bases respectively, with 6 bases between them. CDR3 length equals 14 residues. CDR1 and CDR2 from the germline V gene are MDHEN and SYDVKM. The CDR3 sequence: CASSFRGSGNTIYF. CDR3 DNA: TGTGCCAGCAGTTTCAGGGGCTCTGGAAACACCATATATTTT.

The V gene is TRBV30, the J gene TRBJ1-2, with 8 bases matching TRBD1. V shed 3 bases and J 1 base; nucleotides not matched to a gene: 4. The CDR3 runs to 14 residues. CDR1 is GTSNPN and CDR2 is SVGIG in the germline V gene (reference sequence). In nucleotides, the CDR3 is TGTGCCTGGAGGACAGGGGACTATAACTATGGCTACACCTTC. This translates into CAWRTGDYNYGYTF.

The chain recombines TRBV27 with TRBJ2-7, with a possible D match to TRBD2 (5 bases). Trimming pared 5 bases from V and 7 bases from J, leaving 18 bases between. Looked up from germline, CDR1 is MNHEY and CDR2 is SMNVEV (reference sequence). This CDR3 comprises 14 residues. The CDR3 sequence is CASSPRGAANEQYF. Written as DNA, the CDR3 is TGTGCCAGCAGTCCCCGGGGAGCGGCCAATGAGCAGTACTTC.

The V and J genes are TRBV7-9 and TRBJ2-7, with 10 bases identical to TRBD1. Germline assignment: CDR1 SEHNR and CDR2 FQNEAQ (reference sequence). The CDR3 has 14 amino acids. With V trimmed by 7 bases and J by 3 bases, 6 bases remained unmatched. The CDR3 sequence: CASTLTGGNYEQYF. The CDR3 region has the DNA TGTGCCAGCACCCTGACAGGGGGCAACTACGAGCAGTACTTC.

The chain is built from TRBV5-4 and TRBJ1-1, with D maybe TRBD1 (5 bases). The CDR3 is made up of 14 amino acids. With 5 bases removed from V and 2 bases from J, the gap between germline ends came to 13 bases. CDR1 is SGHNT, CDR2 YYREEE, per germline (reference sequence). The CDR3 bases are TGTGCCAGCAGTCGAACGAGGGGAAACACTGAAGCTTTCTTT. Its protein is CASSRTRGNTEAFF.

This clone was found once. The CDR3 coding sequence is TGTGCCAGCAGTTACTCGACGGGACACATCTCCTACGAGCAGTACTTC. Protein sequence: CASSYSTGHISYEQYF. V and J are TRBV6-5 and TRBJ2-7, with a possible D match to TRBD1 (6 bases). The CDR3 length is 16 residues. The germline V gene encodes CDR1 MNHEY and CDR2 SVGAGI. With 0 bases removed from V and 0 bases from J, the gap between germline ends came to 12 bases.

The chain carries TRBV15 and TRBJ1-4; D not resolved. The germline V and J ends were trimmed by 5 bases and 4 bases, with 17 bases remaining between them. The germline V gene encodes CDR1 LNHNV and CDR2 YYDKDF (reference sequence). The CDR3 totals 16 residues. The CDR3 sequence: CATSGREAESNEKLFF. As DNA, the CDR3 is TGTGCCACCAGCGGGAGGGAGGCAGAGAGTAATGAAAAACTGTTTTTT.

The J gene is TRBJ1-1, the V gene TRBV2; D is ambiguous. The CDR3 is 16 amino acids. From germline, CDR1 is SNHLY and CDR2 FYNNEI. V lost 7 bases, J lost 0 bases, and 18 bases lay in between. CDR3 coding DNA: TGTGCCAGCATCTGGTCCGAACACATGATGAACACTGAAGCTTTCTTT. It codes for CASIWSEHMMNTEAFF.

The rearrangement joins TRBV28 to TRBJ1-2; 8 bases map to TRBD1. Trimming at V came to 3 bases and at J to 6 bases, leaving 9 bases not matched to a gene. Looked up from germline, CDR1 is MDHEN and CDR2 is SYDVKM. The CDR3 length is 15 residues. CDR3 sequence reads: CASSFPPTGEDGYTF. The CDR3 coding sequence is TGTGCCAGCAGTTTCCCCCCGACAGGGGAGGATGGCTACACCTTC.

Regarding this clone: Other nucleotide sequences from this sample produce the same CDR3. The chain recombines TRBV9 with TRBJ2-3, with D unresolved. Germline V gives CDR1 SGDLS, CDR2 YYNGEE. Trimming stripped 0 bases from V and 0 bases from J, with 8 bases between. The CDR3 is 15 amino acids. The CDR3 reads CASSVGGSSTDTQYF. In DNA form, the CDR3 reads TGTGCCAGCAGCGTAGGTGGCAGCAGCACAGATACGCAGTATTTT.

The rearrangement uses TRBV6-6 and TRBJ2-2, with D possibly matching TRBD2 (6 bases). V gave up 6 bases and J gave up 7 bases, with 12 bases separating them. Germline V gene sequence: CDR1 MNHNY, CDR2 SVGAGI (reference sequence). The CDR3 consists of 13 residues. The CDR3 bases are TGTGCCAGCAGCGGAGGGAGAATCGGGGAGCTGTTTTTT. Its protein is CASSGGRIGELFF.

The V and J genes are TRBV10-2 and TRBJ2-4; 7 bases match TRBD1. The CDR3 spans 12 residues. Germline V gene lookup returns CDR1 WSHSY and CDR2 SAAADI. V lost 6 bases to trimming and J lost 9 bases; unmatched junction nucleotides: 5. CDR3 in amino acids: CASRATGTIQYF. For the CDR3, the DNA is TGCGCCAGCAGGGCGACAGGGACCATTCAGTACTTC.

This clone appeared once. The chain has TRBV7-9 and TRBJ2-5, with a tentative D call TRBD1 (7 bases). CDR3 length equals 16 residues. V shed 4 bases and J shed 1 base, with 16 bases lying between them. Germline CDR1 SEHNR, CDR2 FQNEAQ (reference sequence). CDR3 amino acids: CASSYPRGEIQETQYF. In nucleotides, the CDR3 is TGTGCCAGCAGCTACCCCAGGGGGGAGATCCAAGAGACCCAGTACTTC.